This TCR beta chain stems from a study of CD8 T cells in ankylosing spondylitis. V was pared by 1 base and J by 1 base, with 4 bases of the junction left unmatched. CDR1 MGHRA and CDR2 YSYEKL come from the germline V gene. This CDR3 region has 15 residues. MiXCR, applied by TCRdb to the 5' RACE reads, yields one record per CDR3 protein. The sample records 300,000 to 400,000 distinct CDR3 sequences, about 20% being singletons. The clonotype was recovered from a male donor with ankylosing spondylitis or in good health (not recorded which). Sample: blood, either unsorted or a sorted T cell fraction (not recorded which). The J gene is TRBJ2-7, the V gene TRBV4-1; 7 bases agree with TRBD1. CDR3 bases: TGCGCCAGCAGCCAAGGCCGGGACAGATCCTACGAGCAGTACTTC. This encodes CASSQGRDRSYEQYF.